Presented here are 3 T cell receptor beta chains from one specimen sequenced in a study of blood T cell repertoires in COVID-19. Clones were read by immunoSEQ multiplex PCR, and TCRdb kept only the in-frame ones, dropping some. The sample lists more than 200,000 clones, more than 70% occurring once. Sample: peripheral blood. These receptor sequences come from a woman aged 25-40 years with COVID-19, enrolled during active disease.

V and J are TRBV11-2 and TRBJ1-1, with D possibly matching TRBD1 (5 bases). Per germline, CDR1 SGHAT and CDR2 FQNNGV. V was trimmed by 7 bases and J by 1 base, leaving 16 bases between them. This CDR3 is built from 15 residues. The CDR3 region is CASNLWGRENTEAFF. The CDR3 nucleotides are TGTGCCAGCAACCTCTGGGGCAGGGAGAACACTGAAGCTTTCTTT.

CDR3 sequence (DNA): TGTGCCAGCAGCTCCTCAGGGTGGAGGAACACTGAAGCTTTCTTT. Translated: CASSSSGWRNTEAFF. V and J are TRBV5-5 and TRBJ1-1, with D tentatively TRBD1 (5 bases). CDR1 is SGHKS and CDR2 is YYEKEE in the germline V gene (reference sequence). The CDR3 spans 15 residues. Trimming left V 3 bases short and J 1 base short, with 13 bases between.

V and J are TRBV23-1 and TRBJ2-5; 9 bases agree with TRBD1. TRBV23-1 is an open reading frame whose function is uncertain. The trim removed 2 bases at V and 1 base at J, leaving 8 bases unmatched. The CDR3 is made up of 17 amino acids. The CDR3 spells CASSQERDRAFQETQYF. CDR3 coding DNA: TGCGCCAGCAGTCAAGAACGGGACAGGGCTTTCCAAGAGACCCAGTACTTC.